The source of this T cell receptor beta chain is a study of T cells after yellow fever vaccination. TCRdb re-analysed the 5' RACE reads in MiXCR, keeping a single row per CDR3 protein. The sample yields 90,000 to 150,000 distinct CDR3 sequences, roughly 7.2% seen once. This clonotype was seen many times. This CDR3 region has 13 residues. The germline V gene has CDR1 DFQATT and CDR2 SNEGSKA (reference sequence). The germline V and J ends were trimmed by 3 bases and 8 bases, with 16 bases remaining between them. The material sequenced was CD4+ T cells sorted from PBMCs, taken roughly seven weeks after the first yellow fever vaccination. This TCR derives from a man younger than 30 who received the YFV17D yellow fever vaccine. The V gene is TRBV20-1, the J gene TRBJ1-1; weak D call: TRBD1 (5 bases). The CDR3 DNA reads TGCAGTGCTAGTAGGGCAGGGTTGGTGGAAGCTTTCTTT. Translation gives CSASRAGLVEAFF.